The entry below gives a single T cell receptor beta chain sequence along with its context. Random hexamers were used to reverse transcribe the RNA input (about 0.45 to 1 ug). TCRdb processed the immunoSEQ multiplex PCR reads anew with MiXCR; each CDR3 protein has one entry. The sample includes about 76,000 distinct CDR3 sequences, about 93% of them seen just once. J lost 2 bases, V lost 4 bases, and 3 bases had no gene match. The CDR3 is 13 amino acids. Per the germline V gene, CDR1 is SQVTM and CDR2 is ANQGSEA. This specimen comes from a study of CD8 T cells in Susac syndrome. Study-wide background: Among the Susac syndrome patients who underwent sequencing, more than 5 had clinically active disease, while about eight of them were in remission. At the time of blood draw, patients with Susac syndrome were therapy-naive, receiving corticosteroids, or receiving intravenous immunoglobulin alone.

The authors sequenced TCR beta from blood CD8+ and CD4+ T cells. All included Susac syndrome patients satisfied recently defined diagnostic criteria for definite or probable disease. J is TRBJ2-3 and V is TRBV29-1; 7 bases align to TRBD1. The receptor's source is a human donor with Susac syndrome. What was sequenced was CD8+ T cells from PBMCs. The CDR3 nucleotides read TGCAGCGTTGGTCAGGGGGTCACAGATACGCAGTATTTT. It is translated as CSVGQGVTDTQYF.